This TCR beta chain was captured in a study of blood T cell repertoires in COVID-19. In the study overall: COVID-19 samples collected from the United States, Italy and Spain covered acute and convalescent phases. The analysed material was cDNA or gDNA that came from T cells, B-cell-depleted T cells, or PBMCs.

The CDR3 spans 16 residues. Trimming removed 4 bases from V and 5 bases from J; junction bases left unmatched: 12. Germline CDR1 reads SGHRS; CDR2 reads YFSETQ. As processed by the authors: Using reference gene primer amplification, nucleated cell counts were estimated. This table comes from immunoSEQ multiplex PCR, and its TCRdb copy is limited to in-frame clones, with some not included. V, J and clone size were drawn from that table, and D and trimming were deduced from the DNA. The sample comprises a few hundred thousand clones, around 86% of which are singletons, and 3% rests with the top ten. The rearrangement uses TRBV5-1 and TRBJ2-7; TRBD2 matches at 10 bases. The sequenced sample consisted of peripheral blood. The TCR comes from a human donor in a cohort sampled during active COVID-19. CDR3 in DNA: TGCGCCAGCAGCACGGGCGCGAGCGGGGGGGCCCACGAGCAGTACTTC. Translating it yields CASSTGASGGAHEQYF.